Here is one TCR beta chain with its context. Its specificity is unknown. This entry is derived from a study of cytomegalovirus exposure and HLA in healthy donors. Whole-study context: In a previous analysis, some 110 million unique TCR beta sequences were found from 150 million to 200 million T cells. Broader study findings: In a later analysis, across HLA loci, associated TCR counts were highest for DRB1, lowest for HLA-C. With later analysis, a missense DCLRE1C variant became linked to TCR beta V- and J-gene trimming.

The PCR ran on 60 Vbeta and 13 Jbeta primers. Profiling relied on immunoSEQ multiplex PCR, and the TCRdb table lists in-frame clones only, not all of them. The sample records roughly 38,000 clones, approximately 91% being singletons. The CDR3 loop spans 17 amino acids. The V gene end was trimmed by 0 bases and the J gene end by 2 bases; junction bases not matched to a gene: 9. Germline loops: CDR1 SGHRS, CDR2 YFSETQ. Sample: PBMCs. The J gene is TRBJ1-1, the V gene TRBV5-1, with 8 bases that match TRBD1. The receptor was isolated from a young woman in good health and CMV-seronegative. CDR3 residues: CASSLVGQGDPNTEAFF. The CDR3 nucleotides are TGCGCCAGCAGCTTGGTAGGACAGGGAGATCCAAACACTGAAGCTTTCTTT.